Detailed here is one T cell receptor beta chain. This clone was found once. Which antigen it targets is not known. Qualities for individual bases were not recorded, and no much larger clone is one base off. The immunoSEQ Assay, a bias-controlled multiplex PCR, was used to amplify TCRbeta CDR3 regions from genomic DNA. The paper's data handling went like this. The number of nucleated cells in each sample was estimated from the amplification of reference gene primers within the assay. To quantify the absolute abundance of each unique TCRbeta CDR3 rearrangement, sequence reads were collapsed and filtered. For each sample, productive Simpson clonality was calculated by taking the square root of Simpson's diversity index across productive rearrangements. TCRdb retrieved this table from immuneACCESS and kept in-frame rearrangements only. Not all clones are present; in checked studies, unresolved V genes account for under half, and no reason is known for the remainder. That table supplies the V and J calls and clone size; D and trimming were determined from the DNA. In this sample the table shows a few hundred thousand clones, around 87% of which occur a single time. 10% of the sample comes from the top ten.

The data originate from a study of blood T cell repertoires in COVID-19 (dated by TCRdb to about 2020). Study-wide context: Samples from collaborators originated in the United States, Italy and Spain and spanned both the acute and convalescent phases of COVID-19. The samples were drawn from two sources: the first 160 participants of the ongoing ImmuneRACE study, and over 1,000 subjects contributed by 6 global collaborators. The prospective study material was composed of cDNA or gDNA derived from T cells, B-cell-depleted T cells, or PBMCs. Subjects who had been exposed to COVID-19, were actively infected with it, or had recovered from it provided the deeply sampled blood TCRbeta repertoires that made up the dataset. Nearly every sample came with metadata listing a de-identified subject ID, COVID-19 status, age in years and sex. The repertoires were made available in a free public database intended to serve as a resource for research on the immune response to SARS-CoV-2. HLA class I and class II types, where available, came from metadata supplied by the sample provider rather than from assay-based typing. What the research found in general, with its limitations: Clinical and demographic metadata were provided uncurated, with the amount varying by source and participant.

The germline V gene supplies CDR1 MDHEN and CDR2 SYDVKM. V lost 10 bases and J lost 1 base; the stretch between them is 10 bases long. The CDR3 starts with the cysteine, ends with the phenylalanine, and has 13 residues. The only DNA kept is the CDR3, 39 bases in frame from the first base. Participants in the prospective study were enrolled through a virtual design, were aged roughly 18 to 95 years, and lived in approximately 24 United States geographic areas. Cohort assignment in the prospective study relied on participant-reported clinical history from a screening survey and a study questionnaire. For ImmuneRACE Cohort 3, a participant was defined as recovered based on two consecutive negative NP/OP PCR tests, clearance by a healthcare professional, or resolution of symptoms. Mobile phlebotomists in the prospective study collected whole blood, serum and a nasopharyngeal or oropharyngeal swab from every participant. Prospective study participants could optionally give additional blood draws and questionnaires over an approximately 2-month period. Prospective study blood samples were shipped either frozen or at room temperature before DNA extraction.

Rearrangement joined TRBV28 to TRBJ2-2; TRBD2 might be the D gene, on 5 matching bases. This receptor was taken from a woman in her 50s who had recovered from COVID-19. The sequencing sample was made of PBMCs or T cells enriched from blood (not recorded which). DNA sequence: TGTGCCATAATAGGGAGGAACACCGGGGAGCTGTTTTTT. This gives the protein CAIIGRNTGELFF.